This TCR beta chain was recovered during a study of blood T cell repertoires in COVID-19. Across the study: From the United States, Italy and Spain came samples of acute and convalescent COVID-19. T cells, B-cell-depleted T cells, or PBMCs provided the cDNA or gDNA that served as material.

Original methodology: Amplification of reference gene primers provided the estimated nucleated cell counts. Profiling relied on immunoSEQ multiplex PCR, and the TCRdb table lists in-frame clones only, not all of them. V, J and clone size are taken as reported in that table, and D and trimming were inferred from the DNA itself. The table lists 65,000 to 70,000 clones, approximately 87% of them singletons, with more than 4.5% in the top ten. This CDR3 is built from 13 residues. Germline V gene data show CDR1 as SGHRS and CDR2 as YFSETQ. V was clipped by 4 bases and J by 1 base, with 8 bases between them.

The chain employs TRBV5-1 and TRBJ2-5; weak D call: TRBD1 (6 bases). The receptor comes from a man in his forties or fifties with active COVID-19. Sequencing was done on a sample of peripheral blood. CDR3: CASSRDIQETQYF. The CDR3 region has the DNA TGCGCCAGCAGCAGGGACATCCAAGAGACCCAGTACTTC.